These 5 T cell receptor beta chains were all obtained from the same sample, sequenced in a study of cytomegalovirus exposure and HLA in healthy donors. Primers included in the PCR were 60 Vbeta and 13 Jbeta primers. Only in-frame clones appear in the TCRdb table, and some are missing; sequencing was by immunoSEQ multiplex PCR. The sample shows under 250,000 clones, about 77% of them seen only once. Sequencing used PBMCs. The receptors derive from a woman under 40 in good health and CMV-seronegative.

The chain links TRBV6-6 to TRBJ2-3; possibly TRBD2 for D (5 bases). Trimming left V 8 bases short and J 3 bases short, with 6 bases between. Germline assignment: CDR1 MNHNY and CDR2 SVGAGI (reference sequence). The CDR3 is 11 amino acids. In DNA, the CDR3 is TGTGCCAGCGGACTGACAGATACGCAGTATTTT. Its translation: CASGLTDTQYF.

This sequence joins TRBV6-1 and TRBJ1-2; the D is unclear. The CDR3 is 13 residues long. Germline values: CDR1 MNHNS, CDR2 SASEGT. V gave up 4 bases and J gave up 1 base, with 7 bases separating them. As DNA, the CDR3 is TGTGCCAGCAGTGCGGGGAATAACTATGGCTACACCTTC. Residues: CASSAGNNYGYTF.

In DNA, the CDR3 is TGTGCCATCAGTACGCCCGGGAGAGCAGGGGGCGAGCAGTACTTC. It yields the protein CAISTPGRAGGEQYF. The chain links TRBV10-3 to TRBJ2-7; the D gene is possibly TRBD1 (7 bases). Germline loops: CDR1 ENHRY, CDR2 SYGVKD. V was trimmed by 5 bases and J by 6 bases, leaving 20 bases between them. The CDR3 is 15 residues long.

This clone was seen a few times. CDR3 sequence (DNA): TGTGCCAGCAGCTTAGCCGGGGGGGGCAATCAGCCCCAGCATTTT. Its translation: CASSLAGGGNQPQHF. The genes are TRBV7-9 and TRBJ1-5, with a tentative D call TRBD1 (5 bases). V was pared by 0 bases and J by 2 bases, with 8 bases between. Germline assignment: CDR1 SEHNR and CDR2 FQNEAQ (reference sequence). The CDR3 is 15 amino acids.

This clone was seen more than once but under ten times. The J gene is TRBJ1-1, the V gene TRBV7-9, with 11 bases identical to TRBD1. The CDR3 spans 15 residues. The germline CDR1 and CDR2 sequences are SEHNR and FQNEAQ (reference sequence). Unmatched junction bases numbered 6, after V lost 5 bases and J lost 4 bases. Here the CDR3 DNA reads TGTGCCAGCAGCACCGGGACAGGGGGTGGCACTGAAGCTTTCTTT. Its protein is CASSTGTGGGTEAFF.